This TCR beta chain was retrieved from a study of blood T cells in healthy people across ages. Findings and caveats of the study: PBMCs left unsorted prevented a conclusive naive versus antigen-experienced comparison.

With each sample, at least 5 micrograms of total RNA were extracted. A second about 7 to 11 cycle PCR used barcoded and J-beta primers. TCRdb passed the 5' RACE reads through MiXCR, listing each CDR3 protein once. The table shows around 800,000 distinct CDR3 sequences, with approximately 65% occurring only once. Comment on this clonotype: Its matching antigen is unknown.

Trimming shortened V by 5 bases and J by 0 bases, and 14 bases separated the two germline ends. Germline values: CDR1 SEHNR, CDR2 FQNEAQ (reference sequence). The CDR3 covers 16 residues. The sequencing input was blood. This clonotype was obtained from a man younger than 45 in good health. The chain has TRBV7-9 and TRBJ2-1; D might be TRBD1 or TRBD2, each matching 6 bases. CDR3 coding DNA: TGTGCCAGCAGCACCCGAGGGGGGATCTCCTACAATGAGCAGTTCTTC. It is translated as CASSTRGGISYNEQFF.